This TCR beta chain was retrieved from a study of cytomegalovirus exposure and HLA in healthy donors. Findings and caveats of the study: In a later analysis, a genetic analysis reported fewer productive-TCR N-insertions in an Asian-associated ancestry cluster than the cohort average. In a later analysis, CMV-associated beta chains were mostly HLA-associated, it appeared.

As regards this clone: Its matching antigen is unknown.

V shed 4 bases, J shed 3 bases, and the junction held 5 bases outside the gene matches. CDR1 and CDR2 (germline): KGHSH, LQKENI. This CDR3 has 14 amino acids. PCR used 60 Vbeta primers and 13 Jbeta primers. Per the original methods: The count from a later analysis was tens of millions of unique TCR beta chains, some 12 million of them shared. TCRdb's copy holds only in-frame clones and misses some; the assay was immunoSEQ multiplex PCR. V and J calls plus clone size are reproduced from that table; the DNA served to infer D and trimming. In the table there are fewer than 250,000 clones, 80% to 85% of which are singletons.

The V call is TRBV18, the J call TRBJ2-7; TRBD1 matches at 8 bases. The TCR was taken from a woman aged 40 to 55 in good health and CMV-seronegative. Sample: PBMCs. This CDR3 is CASSQGQANYEQYF. For the CDR3, the DNA is TGTGCCAGCTCACAGGGACAGGCGAACTACGAGCAGTACTTC. Drawing the rest from reference TRBV18 and TRBJ2-7, the complete variable domain is NAGVMQNPRHLVRRRGQEARLRCSPMKGHSHVYWYRQLPEEGLKFMVYLQKENIIDESGMPKERFSAEFPKEGPSILRIQQVVRGDSAAYFCASSQGQANYEQYFGPGTRLTVT.